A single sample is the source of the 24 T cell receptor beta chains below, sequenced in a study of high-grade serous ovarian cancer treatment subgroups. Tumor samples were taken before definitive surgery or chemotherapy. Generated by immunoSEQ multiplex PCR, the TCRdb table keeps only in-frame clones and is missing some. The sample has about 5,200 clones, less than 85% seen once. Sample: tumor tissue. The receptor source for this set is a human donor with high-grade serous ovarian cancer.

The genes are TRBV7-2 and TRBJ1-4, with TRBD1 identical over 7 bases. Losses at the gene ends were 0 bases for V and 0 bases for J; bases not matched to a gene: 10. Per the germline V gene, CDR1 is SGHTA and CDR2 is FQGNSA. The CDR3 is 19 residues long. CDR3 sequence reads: CASSLAGGTAYSTNEKLFF. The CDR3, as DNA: TGTGCCAGCAGCTTAGCTGGTGGGACAGCCTACTCAACTAATGAAAAACTGTTTTTT. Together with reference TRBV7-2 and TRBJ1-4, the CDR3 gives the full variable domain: GAGVSQSPSNKVTEKGKDVELRCDPISGHTALYWYRQSLGQGLEFLIYFQGNSAPDKSGLPSDRFSAERTGGSVSTLTIQRTQQEDSAVYLCASSLAGGTAYSTNEKLFFGSGTQLSVL.

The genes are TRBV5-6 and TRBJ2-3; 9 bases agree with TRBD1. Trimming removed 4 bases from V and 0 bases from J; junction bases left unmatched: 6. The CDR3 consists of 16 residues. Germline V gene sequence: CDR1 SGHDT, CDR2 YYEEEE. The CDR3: CASSPTGGLSTDTQYF. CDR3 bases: TGTGCCAGCAGCCCAACAGGGGGCCTAAGCACAGATACGCAGTATTTT. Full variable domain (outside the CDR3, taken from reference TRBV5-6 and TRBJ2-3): DAGVTQSPTHLIKTRGQQVTLRCSPKSGHDTVSWYQQALGQGPQFIFQYYEEEERQRGNFPDRFSGHQFPNYSSELNVNALLLGDSALYLCASSPTGGLSTDTQYFGPGTRLTVL.

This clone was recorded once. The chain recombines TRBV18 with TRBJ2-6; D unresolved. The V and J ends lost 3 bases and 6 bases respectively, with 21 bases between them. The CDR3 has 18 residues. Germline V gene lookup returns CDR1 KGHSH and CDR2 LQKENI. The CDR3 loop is CASSPLAGLTPEANVLTF. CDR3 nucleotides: TGTGCCAGCTCACCCCTGGCAGGTCTAACTCCTGAGGCCAACGTCCTGACTTTC.

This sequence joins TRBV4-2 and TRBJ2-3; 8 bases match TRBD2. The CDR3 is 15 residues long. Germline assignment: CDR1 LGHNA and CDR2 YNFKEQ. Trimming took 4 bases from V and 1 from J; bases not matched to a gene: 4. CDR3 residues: CASSPGGPGTDTQYF. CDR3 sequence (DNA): TGTGCCAGCAGCCCGGGGGGGCCGGGCACAGATACGCAGTATTTT.

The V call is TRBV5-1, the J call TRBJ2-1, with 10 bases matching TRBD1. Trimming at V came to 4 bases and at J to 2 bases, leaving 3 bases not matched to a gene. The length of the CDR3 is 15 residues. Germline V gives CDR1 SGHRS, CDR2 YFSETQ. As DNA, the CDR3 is TGCGCCAGCAGCCCGGGACAGGGGACCTACAATGAGCAGTTCTTC. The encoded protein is CASSPGQGTYNEQFF.

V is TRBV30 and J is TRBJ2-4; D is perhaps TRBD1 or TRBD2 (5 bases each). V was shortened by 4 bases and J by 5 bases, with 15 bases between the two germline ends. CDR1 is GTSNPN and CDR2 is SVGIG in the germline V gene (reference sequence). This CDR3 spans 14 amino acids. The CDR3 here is CAWTDGDAQNIQYF. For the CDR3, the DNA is TGTGCCTGGACTGACGGGGACGCTCAAAACATTCAGTACTTC.

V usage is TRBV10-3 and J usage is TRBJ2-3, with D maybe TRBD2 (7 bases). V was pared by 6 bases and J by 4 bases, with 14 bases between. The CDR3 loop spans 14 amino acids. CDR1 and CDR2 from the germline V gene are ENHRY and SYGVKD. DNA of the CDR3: TGTGCCATCAGGGGAGGGGGGGAGGCAGATACGCAGTATTTT. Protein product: CAIRGGGEADTQYF.

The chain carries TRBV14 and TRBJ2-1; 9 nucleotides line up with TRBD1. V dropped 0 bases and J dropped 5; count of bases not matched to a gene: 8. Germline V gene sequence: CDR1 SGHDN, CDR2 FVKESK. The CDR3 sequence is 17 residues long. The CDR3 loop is CASSQDFAGQGNNEQFF. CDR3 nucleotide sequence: TGTGCCAGCAGCCAAGATTTTGCGGGACAGGGCAACAATGAGCAGTTCTTC.

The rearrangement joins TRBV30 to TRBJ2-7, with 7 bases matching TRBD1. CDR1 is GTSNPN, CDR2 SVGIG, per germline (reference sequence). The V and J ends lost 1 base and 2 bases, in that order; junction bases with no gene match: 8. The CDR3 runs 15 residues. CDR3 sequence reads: CAWSEGQSFTYEQYF. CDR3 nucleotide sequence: TGTGCCTGGAGTGAGGGACAGTCCTTTACCTACGAGCAGTACTTC.

For the CDR3, the DNA is TGTGCCAGCACCCCGGGCCCGTTGAACTATGGCTACACCTTC. As protein: CASTPGPLNYGYTF. The chain combines TRBV5-6 with TRBJ1-2, with unresolved D. The CDR3 is 14 residues long. Per the germline V gene, CDR1 is SGHDT and CDR2 is YYEEEE. With 6 bases removed from V and 2 bases from J, the gap between germline ends came to 14 bases.

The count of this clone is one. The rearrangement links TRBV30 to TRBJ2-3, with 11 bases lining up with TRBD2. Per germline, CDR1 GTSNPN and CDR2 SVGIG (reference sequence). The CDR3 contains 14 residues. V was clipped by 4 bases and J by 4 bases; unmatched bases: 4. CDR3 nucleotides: TGTGCCTGGAATAGCGGGGGGGCCGCAGATACGCAGTATTTT. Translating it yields CAWNSGGAADTQYF.

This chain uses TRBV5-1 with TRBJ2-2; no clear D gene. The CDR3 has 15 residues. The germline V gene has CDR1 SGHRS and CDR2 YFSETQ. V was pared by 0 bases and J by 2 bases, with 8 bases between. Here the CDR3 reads CASSLVPENTGELFF. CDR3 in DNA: TGCGCCAGCAGCTTGGTTCCAGAAAACACCGGGGAGCTGTTTTTT.

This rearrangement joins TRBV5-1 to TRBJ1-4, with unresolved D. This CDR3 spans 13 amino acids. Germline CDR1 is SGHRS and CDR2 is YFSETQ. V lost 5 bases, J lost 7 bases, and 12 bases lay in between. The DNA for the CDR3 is TGCGCCAGCAGTAGGTTAACTGGTGAAAAACTGTTTTTT. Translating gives CASSRLTGEKLFF. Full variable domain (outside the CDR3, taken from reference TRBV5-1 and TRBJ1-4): KAGVTQTPRYLIKTRGQQVTLSCSPISGHRSVSWYQQTPGQGLQFLFEYFSETQRNKGNFPGRFSGRQFSNSRSEMNVSTLELGDSALYLCASSRLTGEKLFFGSGTQLSVL.

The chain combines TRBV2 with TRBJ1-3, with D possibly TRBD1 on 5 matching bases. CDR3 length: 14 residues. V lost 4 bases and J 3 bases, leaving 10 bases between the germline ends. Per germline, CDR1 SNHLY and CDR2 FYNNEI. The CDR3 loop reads CASSAGLSGNTIYF. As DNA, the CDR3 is TGTGCCAGCAGTGCGGGACTAAGTGGAAACACCATATATTTT.

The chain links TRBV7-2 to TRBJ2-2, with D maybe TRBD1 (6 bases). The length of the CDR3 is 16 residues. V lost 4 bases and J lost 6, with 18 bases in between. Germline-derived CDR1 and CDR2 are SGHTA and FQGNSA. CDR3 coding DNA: TGTGCCAGCAGCTCAGGGGTTGAGGGGTTCGCCGGGGAGCTGTTTTTT. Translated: CASSSGVEGFAGELFF.

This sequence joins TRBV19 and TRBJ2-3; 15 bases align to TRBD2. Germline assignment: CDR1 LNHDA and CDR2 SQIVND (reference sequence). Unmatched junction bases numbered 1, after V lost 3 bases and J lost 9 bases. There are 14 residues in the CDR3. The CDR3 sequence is CASSMGLAGGTQYF. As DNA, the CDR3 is TGTGCCAGTAGTATGGGACTAGCGGGGGGCACGCAGTATTTT.

The CDR3 nucleotides are TGTGCCAGCAGTACTAAGAACTACGAGCAGTACTTC. Translating it yields CASSTKNYEQYF. The gene calls are TRBV6-6 and TRBJ2-7; no definite D call. In germline, CDR1 is MNHNY, CDR2 SVGAGI (reference sequence). V lost 5 bases and J 3 bases, leaving 8 bases between the germline ends. The CDR3 runs 12 residues.

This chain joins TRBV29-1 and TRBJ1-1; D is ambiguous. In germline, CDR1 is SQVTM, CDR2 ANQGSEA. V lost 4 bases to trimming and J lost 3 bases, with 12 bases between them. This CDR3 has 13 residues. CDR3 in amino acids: CSVAFHGDTEAFF. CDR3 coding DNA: TGCAGCGTTGCCTTTCACGGGGACACTGAAGCTTTCTTT.

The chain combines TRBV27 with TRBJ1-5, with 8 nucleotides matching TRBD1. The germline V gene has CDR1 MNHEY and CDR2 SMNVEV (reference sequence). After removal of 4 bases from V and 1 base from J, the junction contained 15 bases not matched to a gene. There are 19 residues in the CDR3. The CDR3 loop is CASSSWTGKGSSSNQPQHF. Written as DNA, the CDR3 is TGTGCCAGCAGTTCGTGGACAGGGAAAGGGAGTAGCAGCAATCAGCCCCAGCATTTT.

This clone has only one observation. CDR3 sequence reads: CASSLDRAGEKLFF. In DNA, the CDR3 is TGTGCCAGCAGCCTGGACAGGGCAGGTGAAAAACTGTTTTTT. The chain combines TRBV4-2 with TRBJ1-4; 8 nucleotides agree with TRBD1. From germline, CDR1 is LGHNA and CDR2 YNFKEQ. There are 14 residues in the CDR3. Trimming at V came to 4 bases and at J to 7 bases, leaving 5 bases not matched to a gene.

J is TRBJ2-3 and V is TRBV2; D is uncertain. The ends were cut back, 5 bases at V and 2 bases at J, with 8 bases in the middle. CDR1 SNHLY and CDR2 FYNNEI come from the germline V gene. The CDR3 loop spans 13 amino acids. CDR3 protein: CASSLGATDTQYF. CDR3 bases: TGTGCCAGCAGTCTCGGTGCCACAGATACGCAGTATTTT. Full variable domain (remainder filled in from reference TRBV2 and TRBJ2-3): EPEVTQTPSHQVTQMGQEVILRCVPISNHLYFYWYRQILGQKVEFLVSFYNNEISEKSEIFDDQFSVERPDGSNFTLKIRSTKLEDSAMYFCASSLGATDTQYFGPGTRLTVL.

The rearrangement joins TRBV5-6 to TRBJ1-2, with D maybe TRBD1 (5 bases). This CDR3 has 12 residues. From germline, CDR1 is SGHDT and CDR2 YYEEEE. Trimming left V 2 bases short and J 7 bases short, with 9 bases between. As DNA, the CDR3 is TGTGCCAGCAGCTTTGGGACGGTTGGCTACACCTTC. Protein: CASSFGTVGYTF. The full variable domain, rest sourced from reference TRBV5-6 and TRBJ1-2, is DAGVTQSPTHLIKTRGQQVTLRCSPKSGHDTVSWYQQALGQGPQFIFQYYEEEERQRGNFPDRFSGHQFPNYSSELNVNALLLGDSALYLCASSFGTVGYTFGSGTRLTVV.

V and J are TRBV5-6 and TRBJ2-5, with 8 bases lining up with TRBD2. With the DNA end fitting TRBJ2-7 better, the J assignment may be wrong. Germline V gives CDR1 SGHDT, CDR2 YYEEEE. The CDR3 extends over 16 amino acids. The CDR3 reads CASSSITPGGAGEQYF. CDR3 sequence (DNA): TGTGCCAGCAGCTCGATCACCCCGGGGGGGGCGGGCGAGCAGTACTTC.

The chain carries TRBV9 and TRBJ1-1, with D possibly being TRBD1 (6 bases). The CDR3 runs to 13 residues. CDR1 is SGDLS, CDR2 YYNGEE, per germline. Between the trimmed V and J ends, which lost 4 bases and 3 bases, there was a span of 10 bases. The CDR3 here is CASSPHRDTEAFF. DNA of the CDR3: TGTGCCAGCAGCCCCCACAGGGACACTGAAGCTTTCTTT.